This TCR beta chain appears in the sequencing data of a study of Graves' ophthalmopathy and Graves' hyperthyroidism. The ends lost 2 bases at V and 2 bases at J; junction bases unmatched: 2. Germline lookup yields CDR1 SGHKS and CDR2 YYEKEE (reference sequence). The CDR3 is made up of 15 amino acids. RNA transcripts served as template for amplifying TCR beta CDR3 sequences. HTBI primers were employed in first-round RT-PCR, then a second-round multiplex PCR followed. A single record per CDR3 protein comes from TCRdb applying MiXCR to the multiplex PCR reads. The data contain about 1.2 million distinct CDR3 sequences, about 38% of them singletons. Clinical symptoms and serum thyroxine were used for diagnosis; TRAb, thyroid ultrasound and orbital computed tomography were also relied on.

V usage is TRBV5-5 and J usage is TRBJ1-4; 8 nucleotides match TRBD1. The TCR comes from an adult man with Graves' hyperthyroidism. The sample was peripheral blood or thyroid tissue (not recorded which). The chain's CDR3 is CASSFRGPTNEKLFF. CDR3 in DNA: TGTGCCAGCAGCTTCAGGGGGCCTACTAATGAAAAACTGTTTTTT.